The 6 T cell receptor beta chains in this list originate from one sample, sequenced in a study of T cell responses to AZD1222 COVID-19 vaccine. Measured with immunoSEQ multiplex PCR; TCRdb has only the in-frame clones, and not every one. The sample yields under 150,000 clones, about nine tenths seen once. The sequencing here drew on peripheral blood, taken 28 days after the second AZD1222 dose. These receptors were taken from an adult who received the AZD1222 COVID-19 vaccine.

The chain couples TRBV9 to TRBJ2-5; D gene ambiguous. This CDR3 has 16 amino acids. The V and J ends lost 0 bases and 1 base respectively, with 13 bases between them. Germline V gives CDR1 SGDLS, CDR2 YYNGEE. The CDR3 DNA is TGTGCCAGCAGCGTAGGCACACAAAGTACCCAAGAGACCCAGTACTTC. Amino acids: CASSVGTQSTQETQYF.

J is TRBJ1-2 and V is TRBV10-3; the D is unclear. V was trimmed by 6 bases and J by 4 bases, leaving 12 bases between them. Germline lookup yields CDR1 ENHRY and CDR2 SYGVKD. The CDR3 is made up of 13 amino acids. The chain's CDR3 is CAIRPRERYGYTF. For the CDR3, the DNA is TGTGCCATCAGGCCAAGGGAACGCTATGGCTACACCTTC.

This clone appeared once. This chain links TRBV5-1 with TRBJ2-3, with 8 positions matching TRBD2. V dropped 0 bases and J dropped 4; count of bases not matched to a gene: 1. Germline lookup yields CDR1 SGHRS and CDR2 YFSETQ. The CDR3 loop spans 14 amino acids. The CDR3 region has the DNA TGCGCCAGCAGCTTGGTAGCGGGGTCAGATACGCAGTATTTT. Translation gives CASSLVAGSDTQYF.

This chain links TRBV12-3 or TRBV12-4 with TRBJ1-5; unclear D gene. There are 13 residues in the CDR3. The V and J ends lost 7 bases and 7 bases respectively, with 14 bases between them. CDR3 coding DNA: TGTGCCAGCAACGCAGGATTTGGACAGCCCCAGCATTTT. Amino acids: CASNAGFGQPQHF.

This chain uses TRBV5-1 with TRBJ2-5; D remains unclear. Germline CDR1 and CDR2: SGHRS and YFSETQ. V lost 4 bases to trimming and J lost 3 bases, with 10 bases between them. The length of the CDR3 is 13 residues. The CDR3 loop is CASSAGVEETQYF. The CDR3 DNA reads TGCGCCAGCAGCGCCGGAGTGGAAGAGACCCAGTACTTC.

This sequence joins TRBV12-3 or TRBV12-4 and TRBJ1-5; D ambiguous. Trimming cost V 1 base and J 3 bases, with 1 base left between them. The CDR3 sequence is 12 residues long. The CDR3 loop is CASSLVNQPQHF. The CDR3 DNA follows: TGTGCCAGCAGTTTAGTCAATCAGCCCCAGCATTTT.